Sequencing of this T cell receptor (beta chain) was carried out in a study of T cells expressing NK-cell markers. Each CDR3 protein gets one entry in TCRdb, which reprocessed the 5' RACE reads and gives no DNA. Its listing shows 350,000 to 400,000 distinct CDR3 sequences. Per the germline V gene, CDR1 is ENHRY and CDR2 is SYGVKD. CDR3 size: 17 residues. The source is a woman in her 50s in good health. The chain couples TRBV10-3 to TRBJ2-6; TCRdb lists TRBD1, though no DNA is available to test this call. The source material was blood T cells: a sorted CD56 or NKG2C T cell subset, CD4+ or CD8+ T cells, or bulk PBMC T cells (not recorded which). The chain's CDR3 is CAISRAGDPSGANVLTF.